This TCR beta chain was found in a study of patients and donors after allogeneic stem cell transplantation. TCRdb re-analysed the RT-PCR reads in MiXCR, keeping a single row per CDR3 protein. The sample carries some 200,000 distinct CDR3 sequences, 40% to 45% recorded once. The TCR was taken from a human donor who was either an allogeneic HSCT recipient or a stem cell or donor lymphocyte infusion donor (not recorded which). It is not recorded whose cells these are; they may come from a transplant donor. Source material: blood, either unsorted or a sorted T cell fraction (not recorded which).

The CDR3 nucleotides are TGCGCCAGCAGCCAAGGTGGAGCTAACTATGGCTACACCTTC. Translated: CASSQGGANYGYTF. The chain joins TRBV4-3 to TRBJ1-2; D not resolved. The germline gives CDR1 LGHNA, CDR2 YSLEER. The CDR3 loop spans 14 amino acids. With 1 base removed from V and 0 bases from J, the gap between germline ends came to 6 bases.